Listed below are T cell receptor beta chains from one sample, sequenced in a study of monozygotic twins with cystic fibrosis. Sequencing was performed with immunoSEQ multiplex PCR; in TCRdb, only in-frame clones are kept and a portion is missing. The table shows 30,000 to 35,000 clones, with 92% occurring only once. The sample taken for sequencing was blood. Receptors were obtained from a girl aged 2-15 years with cystic fibrosis. The CDR3 runs from the conserved cysteine through the conserved F or W. The D gene is left open where the match is weak. Some rows mark clone size as missing; the rest say once, few, many or name a class of expanded clone.

.	TRBV6-5	.	TRBJ2-2	CASSYSGDAGTGELFF	TGTGCCAGCAGTTACTCGGGGGATGCGGGCACCGGGGAGCTGTTTTTT
.	TRBV2	.	TRBJ2-7	CASTRSAYEQYF	TGTGCCAGCACAAGGTCGGCCTACGAGCAGTACTTC
.	TRBV4-2	.	TRBJ2-4	CASSQDKFSGEVAKNIQYF	TGTGCCAGCAGCCAAGATAAATTTTCCGGGGAAGTAGCCAAAAACATTCAGTACTTC
.	TRBV19	TRBD2	TRBJ2-1	CASSIVFVGTRVPNEQFF	TGTGCCAGTAGTATAGTATTTGTTGGGACTAGAGTCCCCAATGAGCAGTTCTTC
.	TRBV4-1	.	TRBJ1-6	CASSPIRQLNNSPLHF	TGCGCCAGCAGCCCGATCCGACAGTTGAATAATTCACCCCTCCACTTT
.	TRBV20-1	.	TRBJ2-7	CSASSLREQYF	TGCAGTGCTAGTAGTCTCCGCGAGCAGTACTTC
.	TRBV6-1	.	TRBJ1-2	CASSEAPGENYGYTF	TGTGCCAGCAGTGAGGCCCCAGGGGAGAACTATGGCTACACCTTC
once	TRBV7-2	.	TRBJ2-7	CASSLLGRGSYEQYF	TGTGCCAGCAGCCTCCTGGGAAGGGGGTCCTACGAGCAGTACTTC
once	TRBV15	TRBD1	TRBJ2-7	CATSRDGTGSYEQYF	TGTGCCACCAGCAGAGACGGGACAGGATCCTACGAGCAGTACTTC
.	TRBV5-4	TRBD1	TRBJ2-7	CASSFGQGEAEQYF	TGTGCCAGCAGCTTTGGACAGGGCGAGGCCGAGCAGTACTTC
.	TRBV11-2	.	TRBJ2-5	CASSLGRDGEETQYF	TGTGCCAGCAGCCTCGGCAGGGACGGAGAAGAGACCCAGTACTTC
.	TRBV4-1	.	TRBJ1-4	CASSRRTDNEKLFF	TGCGCCAGCAGCCGGCGGACTGATAATGAAAAACTGTTTTTT
.	TRBV14	.	TRBJ1-3	CASSQGWGRNTIYF	TGTGCCAGCAGCCAAGGATGGGGTAGGAACACCATATATTTT
few	TRBV5-1	.	TRBJ1-3	CASSLNGNTIYF	TGCGCCAGCAGCTTAAATGGAAACACCATATATTTT
.	TRBV7-2	.	TRBJ1-6	CASSPTGYSPLHF	TGTGCCAGCAGCCCGACGGGGTATTCACCCCTCCACTTT
.	TRBV5-4	.	TRBJ2-1	CASSLGGTQLVYEQFF	TGTGCCAGCAGCTTGGGAGGGACTCAACTAGTCTATGAGCAGTTCTTC
.	TRBV11-2	TRBD2	TRBJ2-2	CASSAMTSHGELFF	TGTGCCAGCAGCGCAATGACTAGCCACGGGGAGCTGTTTTTT
.	TRBV15	TRBD1	TRBJ2-1	CATSRGRDRGLNEQFF	TGTGCCACCAGCAGAGGGCGCGACAGGGGGCTCAATGAGCAGTTCTTC
.	TRBV27	TRBD1	TRBJ1-1	CASTTTTGDSEAFF	TGTGCCAGCACCACTACTACAGGGGACAGTGAAGCTTTCTTT
.	TRBV5-6	.	TRBJ1-1	CASSLSSQQNTEAFF	TGTGCCAGCAGCTTGTCCAGCCAACAGAACACTGAAGCTTTCTTT
.	TRBV6-1	.	TRBJ2-7	CASSEPGHSFYEQYF	TGTGCCAGCAGTGAACCGGGACACTCGTTCTACGAGCAGTACTTC
.	TRBV10-3	.	TRBJ2-2	CAIRGSNTGELFF	TGTGCCATCAGAGGGTCGAACACCGGGGAGCTGTTTTTT
.	TRBV30	.	TRBJ1-1	CAWSVTGGRGAFF	TGTGCCTGGAGTGTTACCGGGGGTAGGGGAGCTTTCTTT
.	TRBV27	.	TRBJ2-7	CASSLSLASSYEQYF	TGTGCCAGCAGTTTATCGCTGGCCAGCTCCTACGAGCAGTACTTC
.	TRBV5-1	TRBD1	TRBJ1-1	CASSPGQGAEAFF	TGCGCCAGCAGCCCCGGACAGGGAGCTGAAGCTTTCTTT
.	TRBV7-2	TRBD2	TRBJ2-5	CASSFAGEETQYF	TGTGCCAGCAGCTTTGCGGGGGAAGAGACCCAGTACTTC
.	TRBV6-1	TRBD1	TRBJ1-2	CASRRTGGSQGYTF	TGTGCCAGCAGACGGACAGGGGGATCTCAAGGCTACACCTTC
.	TRBV9	.	TRBJ2-1	CASSVVGGNDWNEQFF	TGTGCCAGCAGCGTAGTTGGCGGGAACGATTGGAATGAGCAGTTCTTC
few	TRBV5-5	TRBD2	TRBJ2-1	CASSFGLDTYNEQFF	TGTGCCAGCAGCTTCGGACTAGATACCTACAATGAGCAGTTCTTC
.	TRBV5-1	TRBD1	TRBJ2-7	CASSLGQGLGSYEQYF	TGCGCCAGCAGCTTAGGACAGGGTTTAGGCTCCTACGAGCAGTACTTC
.	TRBV7-2	.	TRBJ2-1	CASSLGLSVDEQFF	TGTGCCAGCAGCCTCGGACTGTCCGTCGATGAGCAGTTCTTC
.	TRBV14	TRBD2	TRBJ2-1	CASSRPKLAGDYNEQFF	TGTGCCAGCAGCCGCCCAAAACTAGCGGGGGACTACAATGAGCAGTTCTTC
.	TRBV11-1	.	TRBJ1-1	CASEQGNEAFF	TGTGCCAGCGAACAGGGCAATGAAGCTTTCTTT
once	TRBV7-9	TRBD2	TRBJ2-5	CASSSLTSGSAYKETQYF	TGTGCCAGCAGTTCCCTGACTAGCGGGAGTGCATACAAAGAGACCCAGTACTTC
.	TRBV4-2	.	TRBJ2-1	CASSQDTEQFF	TGTGCCAGCAGCCAAGATACCGAGCAGTTCTTC
.	TRBV6-5	TRBD1	TRBJ1-6	CASRTGDYNSPLHF	TGTGCCAGCAGGACAGGGGACTATAATTCACCCCTCCACTTT
.	TRBV10-3	.	TRBJ2-2	CAISRGADGELFF	TGTGCCATCAGTCGGGGGGCGGACGGGGAGCTGTTTTTT
.	TRBV15	TRBD2	TRBJ2-5	CATSSGLAGKQETQYF	TGTGCCACCAGCAGTGGACTAGCGGGCAAACAAGAGACCCAGTACTTC
.	TRBV21-1	.	TRBJ2-2	CASSYRRQNVNTGELFF	TGTGCCAGCAGCTACAGGCGGCAGAACGTTAACACCGGGGAGCTGTTTTTT
.	TRBV28	.	TRBJ2-7	CASSYAMASIIPTYEQYF	TGTGCCAGCAGTTACGCGATGGCCTCTATCATACCTACCTACGAGCAGTACTTC
.	TRBV6-4	.	TRBJ1-5	CASSESSNQPQHF	TGTGCCAGCAGTGAATCAAGCAATCAGCCCCAGCATTTT
.	TRBV6-5	.	TRBJ1-5	CASRPDPYQPQHF	TGTGCCAGCAGACCCGACCCTTATCAGCCCCAGCATTTT